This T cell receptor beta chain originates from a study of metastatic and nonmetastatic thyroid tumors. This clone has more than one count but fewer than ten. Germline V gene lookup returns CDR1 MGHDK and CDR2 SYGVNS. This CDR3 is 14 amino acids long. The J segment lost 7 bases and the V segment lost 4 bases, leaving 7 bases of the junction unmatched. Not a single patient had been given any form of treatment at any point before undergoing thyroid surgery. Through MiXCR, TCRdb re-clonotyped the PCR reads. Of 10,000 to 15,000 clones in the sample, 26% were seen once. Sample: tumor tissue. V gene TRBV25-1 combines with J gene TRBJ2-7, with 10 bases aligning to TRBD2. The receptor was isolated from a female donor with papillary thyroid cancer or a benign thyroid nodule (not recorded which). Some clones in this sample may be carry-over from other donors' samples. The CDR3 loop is CASSAPSGGREQYF. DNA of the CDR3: TGTGCCAGCAGTGCGCCTAGCGGGGGCAGGGAGCAGTACTTC.